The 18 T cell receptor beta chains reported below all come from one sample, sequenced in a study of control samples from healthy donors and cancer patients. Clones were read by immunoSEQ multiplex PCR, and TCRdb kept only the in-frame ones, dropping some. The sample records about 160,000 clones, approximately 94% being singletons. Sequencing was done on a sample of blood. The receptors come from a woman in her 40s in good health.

The CDR3 region is CASSLRNYGYTF. CDR3 in DNA: TGTGCCAGCAGCTTGAGGAACTATGGCTACACCTTC. J is TRBJ1-2 and V is TRBV5-5; the D is unclear. The ends were cut back, 1 base at V and 2 bases at J, with 3 bases in the middle. The CDR3 totals 12 residues. Germline-derived CDR1 and CDR2 are SGHKS and YYEKEE (reference sequence). The entire variable domain, with the rest obtained from reference TRBV5-5 and TRBJ1-2, is as follows: DAGVTQSPTHLIKTRGQQVTLRCSPISGHKSVSWYQQVLGQGPQFIFQYYEKEERGRGNFPDRFSARQFPNYSSELNVNALLLGDSALYLCASSLRNYGYTFGSGTRLTVV.

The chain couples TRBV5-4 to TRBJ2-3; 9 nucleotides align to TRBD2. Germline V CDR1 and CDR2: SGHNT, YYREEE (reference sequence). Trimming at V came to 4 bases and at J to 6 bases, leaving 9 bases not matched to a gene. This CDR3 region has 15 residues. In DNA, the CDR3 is TGTGCCAGCAGCCCGCGGGGGGGGGCCGGGGATACGCAGTATTTT. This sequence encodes CASSPRGGAGDTQYF. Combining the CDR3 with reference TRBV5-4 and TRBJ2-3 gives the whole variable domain ETGVTQSPTHLIKTRGQQVTLRCSSQSGHNTVSWYQQALGQGPQFIFQYYREEENGRGNFPPRFSGLQFPNYSSELNVNALELDDSALYLCASSPRGGAGDTQYFGPGTRLTVL.

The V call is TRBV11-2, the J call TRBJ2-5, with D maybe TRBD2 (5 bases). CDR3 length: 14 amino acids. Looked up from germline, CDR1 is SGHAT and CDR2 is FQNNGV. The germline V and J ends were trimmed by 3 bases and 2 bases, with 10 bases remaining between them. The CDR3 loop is CASSFFSAQETQYF. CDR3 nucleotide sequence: TGTGCCAGCAGCTTTTTTAGCGCACAAGAGACCCAGTACTTC.

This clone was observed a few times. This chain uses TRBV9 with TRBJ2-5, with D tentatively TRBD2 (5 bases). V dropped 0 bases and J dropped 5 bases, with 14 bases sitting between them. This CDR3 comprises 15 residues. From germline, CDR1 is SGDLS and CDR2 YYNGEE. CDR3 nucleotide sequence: TGTGCCAGCAGCGTAGCGTCCGGGAACGGGGAGACCCAGTACTTC. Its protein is CASSVASGNGETQYF.

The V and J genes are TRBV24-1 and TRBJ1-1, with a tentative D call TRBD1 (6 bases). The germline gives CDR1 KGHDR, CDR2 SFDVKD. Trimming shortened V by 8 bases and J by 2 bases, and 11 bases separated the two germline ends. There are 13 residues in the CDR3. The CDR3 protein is CATNGGSNTEAFF. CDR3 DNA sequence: TGTGCCACCAATGGGGGCAGCAACACTGAAGCTTTCTTT.

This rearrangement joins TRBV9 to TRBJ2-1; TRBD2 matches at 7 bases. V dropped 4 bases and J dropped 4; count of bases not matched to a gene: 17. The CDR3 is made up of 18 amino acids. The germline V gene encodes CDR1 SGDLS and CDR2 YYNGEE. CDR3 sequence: CASSPSFNGGGLYNEQFF. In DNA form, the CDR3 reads TGTGCCAGCAGCCCCTCATTCAATGGGGGGGGATTATACAATGAGCAGTTCTTC. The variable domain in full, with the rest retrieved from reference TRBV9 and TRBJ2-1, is DSGVTQTPKHLITATGQRVTLRCSPRSGDLSVYWYQQSLDQGLQFLIQYYNGEERAKGNILERFSAQQFPDLHSELNLSSLELGDSALYFCASSPSFNGGGLYNEQFFGPGTRLTVL.

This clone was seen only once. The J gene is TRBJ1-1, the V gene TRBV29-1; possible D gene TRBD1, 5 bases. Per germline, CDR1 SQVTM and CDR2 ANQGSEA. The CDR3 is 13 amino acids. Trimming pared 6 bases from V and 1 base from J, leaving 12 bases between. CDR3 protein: CSVALGGNTEAFF. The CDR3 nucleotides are TGCAGCGTCGCACTGGGGGGGAACACTGAAGCTTTCTTT.

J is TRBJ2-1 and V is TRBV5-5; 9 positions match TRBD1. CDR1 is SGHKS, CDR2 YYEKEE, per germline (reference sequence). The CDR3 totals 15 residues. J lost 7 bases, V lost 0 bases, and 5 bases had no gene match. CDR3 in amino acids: CASSLVQGARNEQFF. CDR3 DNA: TGTGCCAGCAGCTTGGTACAGGGGGCGCGGAATGAGCAGTTCTTC.

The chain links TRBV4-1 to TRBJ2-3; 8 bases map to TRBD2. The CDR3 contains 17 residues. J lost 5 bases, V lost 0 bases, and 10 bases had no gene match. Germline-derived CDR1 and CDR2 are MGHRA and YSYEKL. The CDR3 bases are TGCGCCAGCAGCCAAGATGAAGCGGGAGTTATGAAAGATACGCAGTATTTT. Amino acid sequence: CASSQDEAGVMKDTQYF.

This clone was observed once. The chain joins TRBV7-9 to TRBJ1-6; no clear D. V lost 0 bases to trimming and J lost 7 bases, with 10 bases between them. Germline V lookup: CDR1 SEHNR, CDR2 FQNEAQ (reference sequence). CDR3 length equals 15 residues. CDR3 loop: CASSLARGTNSPLHF. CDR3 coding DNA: TGTGCCAGCAGCTTAGCGCGGGGAACAAATTCACCCCTCCACTTT.

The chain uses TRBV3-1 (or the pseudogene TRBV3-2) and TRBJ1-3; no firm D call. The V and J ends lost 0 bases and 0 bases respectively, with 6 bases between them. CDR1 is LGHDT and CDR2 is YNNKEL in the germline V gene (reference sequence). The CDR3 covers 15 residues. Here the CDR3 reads CASSQERISGNTIYF. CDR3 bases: TGTGCCAGCAGCCAAGAAAGAATCTCTGGAAACACCATATATTTT.

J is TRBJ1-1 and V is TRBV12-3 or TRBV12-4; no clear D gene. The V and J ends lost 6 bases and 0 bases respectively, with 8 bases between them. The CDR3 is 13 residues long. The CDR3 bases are TGTGCCAGCAGGCCAACAGTGAACACTGAAGCTTTCTTT. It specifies CASRPTVNTEAFF.

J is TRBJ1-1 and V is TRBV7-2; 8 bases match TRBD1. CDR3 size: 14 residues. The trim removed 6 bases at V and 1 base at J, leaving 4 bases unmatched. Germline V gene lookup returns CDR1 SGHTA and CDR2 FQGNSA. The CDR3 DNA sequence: TGTGCCAGCAGGACAGGGGCATCGAACACTGAAGCTTTCTTT. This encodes CASRTGASNTEAFF.

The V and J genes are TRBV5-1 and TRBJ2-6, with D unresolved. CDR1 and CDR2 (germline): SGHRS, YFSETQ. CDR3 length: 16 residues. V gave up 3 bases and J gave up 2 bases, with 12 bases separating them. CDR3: CASSSGPLTGANVLTF. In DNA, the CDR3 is TGCGCCAGCAGCTCCGGGCCTCTCACTGGGGCCAACGTCCTGACTTTC.

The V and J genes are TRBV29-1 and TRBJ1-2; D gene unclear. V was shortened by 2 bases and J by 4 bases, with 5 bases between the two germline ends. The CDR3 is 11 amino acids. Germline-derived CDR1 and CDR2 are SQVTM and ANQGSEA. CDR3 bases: TGCAGCGTTGAACCAGGCTATGGCTACACCTTC. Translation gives CSVEPGYGYTF.

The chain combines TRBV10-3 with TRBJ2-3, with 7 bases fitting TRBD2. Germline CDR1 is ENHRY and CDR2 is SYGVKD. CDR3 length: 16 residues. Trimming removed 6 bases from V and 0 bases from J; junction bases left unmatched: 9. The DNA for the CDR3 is TGTGCCATCAGCGAAACTAGCGCCCCTAGCACAGATACGCAGTATTTT. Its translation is CAISETSAPSTDTQYF.

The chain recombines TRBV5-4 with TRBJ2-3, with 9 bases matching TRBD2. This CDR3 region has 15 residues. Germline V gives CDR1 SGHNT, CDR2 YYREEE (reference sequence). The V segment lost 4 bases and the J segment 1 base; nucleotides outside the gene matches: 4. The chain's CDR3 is CASSDPSGGTDTQYF. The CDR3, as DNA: TGTGCCAGCAGCGACCCTAGCGGGGGCACAGATACGCAGTATTTT.

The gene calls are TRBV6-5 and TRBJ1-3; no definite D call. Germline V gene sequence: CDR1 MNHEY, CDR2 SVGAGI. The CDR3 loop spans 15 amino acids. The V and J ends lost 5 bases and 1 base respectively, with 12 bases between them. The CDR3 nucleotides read TGTGCCAGCAGTCTTATCGTGGGGTCTGGAAACACCATATATTTT. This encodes CASSLIVGSGNTIYF.